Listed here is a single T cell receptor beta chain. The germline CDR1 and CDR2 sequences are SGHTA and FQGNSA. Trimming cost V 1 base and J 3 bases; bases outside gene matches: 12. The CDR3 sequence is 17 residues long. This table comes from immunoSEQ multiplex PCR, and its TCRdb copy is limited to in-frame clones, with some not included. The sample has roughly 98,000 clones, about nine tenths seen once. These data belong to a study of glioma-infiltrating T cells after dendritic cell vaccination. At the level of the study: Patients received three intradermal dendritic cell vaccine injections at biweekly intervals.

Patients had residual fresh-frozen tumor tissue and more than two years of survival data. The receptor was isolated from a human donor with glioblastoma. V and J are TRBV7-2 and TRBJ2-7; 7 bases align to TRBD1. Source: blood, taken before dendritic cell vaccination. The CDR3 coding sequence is TGTGCCAGCAGCTTAGACAGGGGCCATACCGGGGTCTACGAGCAGTACTTC. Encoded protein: CASSLDRGHTGVYEQYF.